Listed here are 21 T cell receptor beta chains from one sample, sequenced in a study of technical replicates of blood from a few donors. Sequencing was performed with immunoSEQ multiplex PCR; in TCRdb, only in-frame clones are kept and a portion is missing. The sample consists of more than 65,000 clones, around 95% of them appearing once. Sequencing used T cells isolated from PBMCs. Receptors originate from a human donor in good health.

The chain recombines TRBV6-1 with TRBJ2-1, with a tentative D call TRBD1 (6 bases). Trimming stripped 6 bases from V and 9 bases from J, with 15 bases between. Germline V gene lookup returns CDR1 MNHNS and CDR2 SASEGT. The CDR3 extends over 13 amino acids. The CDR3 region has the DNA TGTGCCAGCAGCCAGGGGATTTTTCCTGAGCAGTTCTTC. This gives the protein CASSQGIFPEQFF.

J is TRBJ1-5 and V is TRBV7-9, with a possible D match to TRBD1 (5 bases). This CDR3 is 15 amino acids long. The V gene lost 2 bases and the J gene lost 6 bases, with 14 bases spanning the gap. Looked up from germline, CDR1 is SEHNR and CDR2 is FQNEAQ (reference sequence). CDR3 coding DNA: TGTGCCAGCAGCTTAACCGGGCAGGGCGCTCAGCCCCAGCATTTT. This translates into CASSLTGQGAQPQHF.

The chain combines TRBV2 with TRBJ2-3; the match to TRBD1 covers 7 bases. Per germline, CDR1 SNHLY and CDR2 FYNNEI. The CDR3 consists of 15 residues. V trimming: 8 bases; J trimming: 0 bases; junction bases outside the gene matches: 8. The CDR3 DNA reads TGTGCCAGCGGGCGGACAGGCGCAAGCACAGATACGCAGTATTTT. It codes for CASGRTGASTDTQYF.

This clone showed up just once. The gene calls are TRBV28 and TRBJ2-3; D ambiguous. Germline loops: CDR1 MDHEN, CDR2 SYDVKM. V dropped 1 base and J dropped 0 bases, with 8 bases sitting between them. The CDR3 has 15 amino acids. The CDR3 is CASSLSGTSTDTQYF. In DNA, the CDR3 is TGTGCCAGCAGTTTATCGGGTACTAGCACAGATACGCAGTATTTT. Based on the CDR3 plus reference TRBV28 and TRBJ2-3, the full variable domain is DVKVTQSSRYLVKRTGEKVFLECVQDMDHENMFWYRQDPGLGLRLIYFSYDVKMKEKGDIPEGYSVSREKKERFSLILESASTNQTSMYLCASSLSGTSTDTQYFGPGTRLTVL.

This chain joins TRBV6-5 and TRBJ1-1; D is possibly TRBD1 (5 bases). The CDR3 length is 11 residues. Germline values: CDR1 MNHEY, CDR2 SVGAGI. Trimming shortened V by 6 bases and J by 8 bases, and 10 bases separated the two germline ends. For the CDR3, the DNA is TGTGCCAGCAGCCTACGGGGGGAAGCTTTCTTT. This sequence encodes CASSLRGEAFF.

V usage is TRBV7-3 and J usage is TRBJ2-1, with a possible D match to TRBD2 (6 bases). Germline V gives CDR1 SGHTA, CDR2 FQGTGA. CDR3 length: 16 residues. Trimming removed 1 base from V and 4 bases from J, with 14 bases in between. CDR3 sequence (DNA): TGTGCCAGCAGCTTAAGGCACGGGAGTGGGTACAATGAGCAGTTCTTC. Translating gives CASSLRHGSGYNEQFF.

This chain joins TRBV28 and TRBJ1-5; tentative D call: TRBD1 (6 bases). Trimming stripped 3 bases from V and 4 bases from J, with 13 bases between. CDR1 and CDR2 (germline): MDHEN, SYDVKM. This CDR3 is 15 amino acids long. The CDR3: CASSLGGGGNQPQHF. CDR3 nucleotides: TGTGCCAGCAGTTTGGGGGGAGGGGGGAATCAGCCCCAGCATTTT.

In DNA form, the CDR3 reads TGCAGCGTTGAATTTGTAGGCACAGATACGCAGTATTTT. Translated: CSVEFVGTDTQYF. The chain employs TRBV29-1 and TRBJ2-3; no definite D call. V was clipped by 2 bases and J by 1 base, with 7 bases between them. Germline CDR1 and CDR2: SQVTM and ANQGSEA. This CDR3 is built from 13 residues.

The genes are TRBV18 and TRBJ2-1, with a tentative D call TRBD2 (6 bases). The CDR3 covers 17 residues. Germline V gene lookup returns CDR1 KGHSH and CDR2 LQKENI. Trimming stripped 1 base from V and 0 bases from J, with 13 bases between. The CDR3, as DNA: TGTGCCAGCTCACCACGGGGGGAGTGGAGCTCCTACAATGAGCAGTTCTTC. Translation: CASSPRGEWSSYNEQFF.

Written as DNA, the CDR3 is TGTGCCAGCAGCCAGGACAGGGCCGACGAGCAGTACTTC. Its translation is CASSQDRADEQYF. The rearrangement links TRBV28 to TRBJ2-7; TRBD1 aligns across 8 bases. Germline lookup yields CDR1 MDHEN and CDR2 SYDVKM. V trimming: 6 bases; J trimming: 5 bases; junction bases outside the gene matches: 6. The CDR3 runs 13 residues.

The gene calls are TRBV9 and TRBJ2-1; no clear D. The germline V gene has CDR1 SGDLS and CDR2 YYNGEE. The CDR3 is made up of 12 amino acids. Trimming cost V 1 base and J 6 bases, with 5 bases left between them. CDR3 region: CASSVNSNEQFF. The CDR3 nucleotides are TGTGCCAGCAGCGTAAATAGCAATGAGCAGTTCTTC.

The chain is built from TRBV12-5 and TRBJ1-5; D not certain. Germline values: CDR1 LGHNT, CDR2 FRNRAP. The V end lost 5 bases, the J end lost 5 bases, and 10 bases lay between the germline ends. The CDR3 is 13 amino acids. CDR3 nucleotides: TGTGCTAGTGGTCCCAGGACTGATCAGCCCCAGCATTTT. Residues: CASGPRTDQPQHF.

DNA for the CDR3: TGTGCCAGCAGACCTCTAGCGGGAAGTGATTTCTTC. Encoded protein: CASRPLAGSDFF. This sequence joins TRBV27 and TRBJ2-1; TRBD2 aligns across 9 bases. The germline CDR1 and CDR2 sequences are MNHEY and SMNVEV (reference sequence). The CDR3 is 12 amino acids. V dropped 6 bases and J dropped 16; count of bases not matched to a gene: 10.

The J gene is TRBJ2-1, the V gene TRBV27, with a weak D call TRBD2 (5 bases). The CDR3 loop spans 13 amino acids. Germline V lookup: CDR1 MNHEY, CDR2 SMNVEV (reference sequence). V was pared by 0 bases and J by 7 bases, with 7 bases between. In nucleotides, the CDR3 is TGTGCCAGCAGTTTATCGACGGGAAATGAGCAGTTCTTC. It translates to CASSLSTGNEQFF.

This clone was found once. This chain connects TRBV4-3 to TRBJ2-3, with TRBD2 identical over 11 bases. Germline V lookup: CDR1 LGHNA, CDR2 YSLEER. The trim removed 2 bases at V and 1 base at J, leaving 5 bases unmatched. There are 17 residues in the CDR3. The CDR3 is CASSQSGTSGRTDTQYF. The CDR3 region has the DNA TGCGCCAGCAGCCAAAGTGGGACTAGCGGTCGCACAGATACGCAGTATTTT.

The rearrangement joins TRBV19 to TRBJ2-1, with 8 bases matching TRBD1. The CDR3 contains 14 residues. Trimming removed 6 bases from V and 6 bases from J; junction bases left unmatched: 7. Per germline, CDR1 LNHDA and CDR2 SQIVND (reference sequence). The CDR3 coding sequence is TGTGCCAGTAGCACCGGGACAGGTTCCAATGAGCAGTTCTTC. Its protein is CASSTGTGSNEQFF.

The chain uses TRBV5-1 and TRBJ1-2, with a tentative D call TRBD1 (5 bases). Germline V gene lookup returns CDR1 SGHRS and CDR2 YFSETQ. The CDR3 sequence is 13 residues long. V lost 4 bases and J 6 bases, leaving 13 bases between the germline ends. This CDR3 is CASSPRVSHGYTF. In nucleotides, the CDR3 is TGCGCCAGCAGCCCCAGGGTTTCCCATGGCTACACCTTC.

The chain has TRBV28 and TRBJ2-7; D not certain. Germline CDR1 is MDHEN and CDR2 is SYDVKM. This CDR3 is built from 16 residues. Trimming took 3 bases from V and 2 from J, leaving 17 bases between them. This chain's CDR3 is CASSFELIGRAYEQYF. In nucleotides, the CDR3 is TGTGCCAGCAGTTTTGAGCTTATAGGCCGGGCCTACGAGCAGTACTTC.

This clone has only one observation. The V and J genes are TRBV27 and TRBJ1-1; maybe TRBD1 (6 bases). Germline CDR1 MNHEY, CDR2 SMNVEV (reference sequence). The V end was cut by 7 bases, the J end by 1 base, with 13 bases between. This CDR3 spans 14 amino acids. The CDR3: CASTTRGTNTEAFF. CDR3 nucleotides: TGTGCCAGCACCACAAGGGGGACGAACACTGAAGCTTTCTTT.

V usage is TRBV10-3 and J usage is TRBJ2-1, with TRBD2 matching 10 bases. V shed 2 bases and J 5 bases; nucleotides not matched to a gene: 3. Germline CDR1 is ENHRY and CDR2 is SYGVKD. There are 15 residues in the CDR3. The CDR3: CAISETSGTNNEQFF. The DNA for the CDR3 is TGTGCCATCAGTGAGACTAGCGGGACCAACAATGAGCAGTTCTTC.

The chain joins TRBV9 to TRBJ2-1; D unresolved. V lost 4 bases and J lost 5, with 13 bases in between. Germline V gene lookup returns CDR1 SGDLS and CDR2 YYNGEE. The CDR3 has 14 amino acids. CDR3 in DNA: TGTGCCAGCAGCCCTTCCCGGTTTCACAATGAGCAGTTCTTC. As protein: CASSPSRFHNEQFF. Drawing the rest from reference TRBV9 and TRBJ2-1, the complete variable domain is DSGVTQTPKHLITATGQRVTLRCSPRSGDLSVYWYQQSLDQGLQFLIQYYNGEERAKGNILERFSAQQFPDLHSELNLSSLELGDSALYFCASSPSRFHNEQFFGPGTRLTVL.